These 7 T cell receptor beta chains were sequenced from one sample in a study of cytomegalovirus exposure and HLA in healthy donors. It was with 60 Vbeta and 13 Jbeta primers that the PCR ran. Profiled with immunoSEQ multiplex PCR; TCRdb holds only in-frame clones, not every one. The sample records over 200,000 clones, 70% to 90% being singletons. Sequencing used PBMCs. The receptors originated from a human donor in good health.

This clone occurred once. This rearrangement joins TRBV29-1 to TRBJ2-7; 9 bases align to TRBD1. The CDR3 covers 12 residues. From germline, CDR1 is SQVTM and CDR2 ANQGSEA. With V trimmed by 5 bases and J by 7 bases, 6 bases remained unmatched. The DNA for the CDR3 is TGCAGCGTTTGGGGGACAGGGAGGGAGCAGTACTTC. This translates into CSVWGTGREQYF.

This clone showed up just once. V gene TRBV5-1 combines with J gene TRBJ2-3; 8 bases fit TRBD1. Trimming took 4 bases from V and 0 from J; bases not matched to a gene: 4. From germline, CDR1 is SGHRS and CDR2 YFSETQ. The CDR3 loop spans 15 amino acids. The CDR3 DNA follows: TGCGCCAGCAGCGTCGACAGGGGCAGCACAGATACGCAGTATTTT. This gives the protein CASSVDRGSTDTQYF.

The chain employs TRBV5-1 and TRBJ2-7, with 10 bases matching TRBD2. This CDR3 is 15 amino acids long. Trimming took 3 bases from V and 5 from J; bases not matched to a gene: 8. CDR1 is SGHRS and CDR2 is YFSETQ in the germline V gene. CDR3 DNA: TGCGCCAGCAGCTGGATTAGCGGGAGGATGGACGAGCAGTACTTC. Amino acid sequence: CASSWISGRMDEQYF. Full variable domain (outside the CDR3, taken from reference TRBV5-1 and TRBJ2-7): KAGVTQTPRYLIKTRGQQVTLSCSPISGHRSVSWYQQTPGQGLQFLFEYFSETQRNKGNFPGRFSGRQFSNSRSEMNVSTLELGDSALYLCASSWISGRMDEQYFGPGTRLTVT.

This clone has a single count. The gene calls are TRBV5-1 and TRBJ1-2; a possible D gene is TRBD1 (5 bases). Trimming pared 4 bases from V and 7 bases from J, leaving 20 bases between. Germline values: CDR1 SGHRS, CDR2 YFSETQ. This CDR3 is built from 15 residues. The CDR3 region is CASSPDLGGSGGYTF. CDR3 coding DNA: TGCGCCAGCAGCCCCGATTTGGGGGGGAGCGGTGGCTACACCTTC.

This clone was observed a few times. The gene calls are TRBV5-6 and TRBJ1-2; possibly TRBD1 for D (6 bases). CDR3 size: 14 residues. Trimming shortened V by 3 bases and J by 4 bases, and 13 bases separated the two germline ends. CDR1 SGHDT and CDR2 YYEEEE come from the germline V gene. CDR3 residues: CASSWDGTSYGYTF. CDR3 nucleotides: TGTGCCAGCAGCTGGGACGGGACAAGCTATGGCTACACCTTC.

This chain uses TRBV27 with TRBJ2-7; D ambiguous. The germline CDR1 and CDR2 sequences are MNHEY and SMNVEV (reference sequence). V was shortened by 5 bases and J by 2 bases, with 19 bases between the two germline ends. The CDR3 extends over 16 amino acids. CDR3: CASSQIQAAVPYEQYF. The CDR3 bases are TGTGCCAGCAGTCAAATACAAGCCGCGGTCCCCTACGAGCAGTACTTC.

V is TRBV6-5 and J is TRBJ2-5; the D gene is possibly TRBD2 (5 bases). V lost 2 bases to trimming and J lost 1 base, with 11 bases between them. Germline CDR1 MNHEY, CDR2 SVGAGI. The CDR3 has 15 residues. The CDR3 nucleotides read TGTGCCAGCAGTTACCGGACTGGCGGCCAAGAGACCCAGTACTTC. Translation gives CASSYRTGGQETQYF.